This TCR beta chain was profiled in a study of technical replicates of blood from a handful of donors. The repertoire was sequenced with immunoSEQ multiplex PCR; TCRdb's copy has only in-frame clones and lacks some. The table has 80,000 to 95,000 clones, approximately 96% seen once; the top ten hold 0.24%. The trim removed 5 bases at V and 2 bases at J, leaving 7 bases unmatched. This CDR3 has 15 residues. In germline, CDR1 is SGHVS, CDR2 FQNEAQ. The genes are TRBV7-8 and TRBJ2-3; 7 bases map to TRBD1. The sample was T cells isolated from PBMCs. The TCR comes from a human donor in good health. CDR3 loop: CASSPPGQNTDTQYF. DNA of the CDR3: TGTGCCAGCAGCCCCCCGGGACAGAACACAGATACGCAGTATTTT.